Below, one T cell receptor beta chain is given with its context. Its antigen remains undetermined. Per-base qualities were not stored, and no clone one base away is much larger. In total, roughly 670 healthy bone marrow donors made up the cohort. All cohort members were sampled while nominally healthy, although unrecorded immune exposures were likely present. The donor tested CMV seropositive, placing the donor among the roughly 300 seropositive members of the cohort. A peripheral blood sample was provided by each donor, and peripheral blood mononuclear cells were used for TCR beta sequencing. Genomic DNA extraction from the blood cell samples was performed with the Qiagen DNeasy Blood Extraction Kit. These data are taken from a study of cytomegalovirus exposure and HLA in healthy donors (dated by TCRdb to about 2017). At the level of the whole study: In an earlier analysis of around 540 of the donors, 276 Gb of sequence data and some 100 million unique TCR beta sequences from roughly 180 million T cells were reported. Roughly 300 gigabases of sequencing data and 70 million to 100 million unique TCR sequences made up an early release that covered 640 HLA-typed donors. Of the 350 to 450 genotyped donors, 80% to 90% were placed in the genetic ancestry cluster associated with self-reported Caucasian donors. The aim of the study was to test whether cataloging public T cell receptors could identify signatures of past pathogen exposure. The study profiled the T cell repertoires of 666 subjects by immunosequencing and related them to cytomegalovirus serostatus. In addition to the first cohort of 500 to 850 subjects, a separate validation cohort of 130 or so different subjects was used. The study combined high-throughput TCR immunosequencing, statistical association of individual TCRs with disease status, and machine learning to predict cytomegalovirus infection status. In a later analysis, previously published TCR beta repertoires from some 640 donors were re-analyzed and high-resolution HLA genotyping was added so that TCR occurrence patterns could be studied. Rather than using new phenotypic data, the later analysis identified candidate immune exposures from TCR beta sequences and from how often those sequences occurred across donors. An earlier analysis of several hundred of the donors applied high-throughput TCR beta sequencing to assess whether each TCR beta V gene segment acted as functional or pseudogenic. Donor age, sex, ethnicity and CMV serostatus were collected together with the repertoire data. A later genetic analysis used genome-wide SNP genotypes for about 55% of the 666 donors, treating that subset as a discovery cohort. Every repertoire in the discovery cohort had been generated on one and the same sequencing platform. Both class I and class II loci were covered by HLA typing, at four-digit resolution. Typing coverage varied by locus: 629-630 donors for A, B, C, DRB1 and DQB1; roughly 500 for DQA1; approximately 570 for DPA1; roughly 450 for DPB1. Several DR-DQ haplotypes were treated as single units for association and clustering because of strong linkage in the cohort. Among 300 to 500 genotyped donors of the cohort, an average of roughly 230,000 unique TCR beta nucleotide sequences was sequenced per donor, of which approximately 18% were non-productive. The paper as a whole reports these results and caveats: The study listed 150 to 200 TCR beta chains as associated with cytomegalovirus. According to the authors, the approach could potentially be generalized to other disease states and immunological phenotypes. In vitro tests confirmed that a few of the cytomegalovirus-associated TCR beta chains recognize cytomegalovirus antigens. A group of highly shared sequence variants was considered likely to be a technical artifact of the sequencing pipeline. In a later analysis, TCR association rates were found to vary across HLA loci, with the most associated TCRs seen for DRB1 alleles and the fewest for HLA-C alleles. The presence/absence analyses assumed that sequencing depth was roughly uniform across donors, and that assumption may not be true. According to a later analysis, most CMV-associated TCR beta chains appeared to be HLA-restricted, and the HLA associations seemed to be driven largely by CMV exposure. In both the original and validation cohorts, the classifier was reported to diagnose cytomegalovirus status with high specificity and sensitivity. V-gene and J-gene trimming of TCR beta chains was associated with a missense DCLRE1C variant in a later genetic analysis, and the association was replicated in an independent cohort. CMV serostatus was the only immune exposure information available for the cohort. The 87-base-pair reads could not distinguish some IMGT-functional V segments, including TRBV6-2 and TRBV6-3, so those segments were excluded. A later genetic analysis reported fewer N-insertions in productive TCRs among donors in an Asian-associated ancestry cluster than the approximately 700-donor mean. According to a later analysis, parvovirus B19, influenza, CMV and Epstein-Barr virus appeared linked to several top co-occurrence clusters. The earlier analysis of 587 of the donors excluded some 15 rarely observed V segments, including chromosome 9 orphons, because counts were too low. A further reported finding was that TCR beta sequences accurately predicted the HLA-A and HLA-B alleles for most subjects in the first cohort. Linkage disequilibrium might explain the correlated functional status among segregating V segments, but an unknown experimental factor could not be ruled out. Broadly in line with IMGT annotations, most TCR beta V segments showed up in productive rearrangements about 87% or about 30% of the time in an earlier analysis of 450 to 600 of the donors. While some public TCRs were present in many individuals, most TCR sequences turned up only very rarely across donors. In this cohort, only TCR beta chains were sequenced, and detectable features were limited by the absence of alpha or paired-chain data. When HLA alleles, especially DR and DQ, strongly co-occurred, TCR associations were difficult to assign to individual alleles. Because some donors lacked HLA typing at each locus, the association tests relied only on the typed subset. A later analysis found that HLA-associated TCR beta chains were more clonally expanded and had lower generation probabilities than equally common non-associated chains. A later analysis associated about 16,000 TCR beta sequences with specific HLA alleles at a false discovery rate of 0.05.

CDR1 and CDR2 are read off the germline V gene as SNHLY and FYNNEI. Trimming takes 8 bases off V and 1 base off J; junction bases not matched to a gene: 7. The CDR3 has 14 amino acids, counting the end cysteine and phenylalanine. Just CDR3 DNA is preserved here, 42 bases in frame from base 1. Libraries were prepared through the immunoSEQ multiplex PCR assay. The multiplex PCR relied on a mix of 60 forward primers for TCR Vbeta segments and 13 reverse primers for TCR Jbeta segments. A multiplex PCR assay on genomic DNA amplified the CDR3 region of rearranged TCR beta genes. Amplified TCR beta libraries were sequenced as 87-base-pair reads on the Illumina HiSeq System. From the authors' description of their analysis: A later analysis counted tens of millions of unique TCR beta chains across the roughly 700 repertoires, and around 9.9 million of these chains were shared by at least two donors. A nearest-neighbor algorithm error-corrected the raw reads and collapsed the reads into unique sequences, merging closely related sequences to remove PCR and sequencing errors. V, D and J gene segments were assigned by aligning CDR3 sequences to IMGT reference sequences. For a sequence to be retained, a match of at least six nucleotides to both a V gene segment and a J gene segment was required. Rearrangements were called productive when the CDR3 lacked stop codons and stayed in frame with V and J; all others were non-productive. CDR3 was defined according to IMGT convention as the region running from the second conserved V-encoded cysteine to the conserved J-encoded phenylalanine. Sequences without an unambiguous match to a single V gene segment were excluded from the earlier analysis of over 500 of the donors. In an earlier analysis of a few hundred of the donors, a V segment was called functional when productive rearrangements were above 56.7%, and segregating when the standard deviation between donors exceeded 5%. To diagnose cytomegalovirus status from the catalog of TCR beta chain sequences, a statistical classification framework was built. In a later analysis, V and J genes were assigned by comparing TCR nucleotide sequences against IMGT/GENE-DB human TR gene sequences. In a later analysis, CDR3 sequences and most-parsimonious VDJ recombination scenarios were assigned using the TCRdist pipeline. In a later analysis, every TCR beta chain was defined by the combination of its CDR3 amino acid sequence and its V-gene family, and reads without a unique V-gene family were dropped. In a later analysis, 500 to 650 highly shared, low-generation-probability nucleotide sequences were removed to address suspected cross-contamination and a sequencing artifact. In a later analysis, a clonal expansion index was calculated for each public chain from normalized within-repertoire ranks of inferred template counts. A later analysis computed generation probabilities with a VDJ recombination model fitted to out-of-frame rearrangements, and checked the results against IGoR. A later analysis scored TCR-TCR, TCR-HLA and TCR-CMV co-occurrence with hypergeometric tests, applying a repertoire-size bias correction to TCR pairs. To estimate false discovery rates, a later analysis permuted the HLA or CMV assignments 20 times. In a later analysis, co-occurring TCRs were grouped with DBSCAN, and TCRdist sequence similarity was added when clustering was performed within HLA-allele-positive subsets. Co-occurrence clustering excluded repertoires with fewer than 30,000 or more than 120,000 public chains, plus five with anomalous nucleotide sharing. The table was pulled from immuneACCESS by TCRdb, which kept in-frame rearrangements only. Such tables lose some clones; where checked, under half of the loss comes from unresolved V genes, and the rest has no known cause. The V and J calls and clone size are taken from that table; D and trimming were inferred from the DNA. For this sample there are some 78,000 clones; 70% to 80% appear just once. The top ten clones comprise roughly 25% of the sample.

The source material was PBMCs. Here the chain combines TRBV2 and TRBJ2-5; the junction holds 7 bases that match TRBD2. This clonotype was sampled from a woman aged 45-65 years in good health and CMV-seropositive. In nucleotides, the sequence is TGTGCCAGCCTTAAGCGGGACGGCCAAGAGACCCAGTACTTC. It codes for CASLKRDGQETQYF.